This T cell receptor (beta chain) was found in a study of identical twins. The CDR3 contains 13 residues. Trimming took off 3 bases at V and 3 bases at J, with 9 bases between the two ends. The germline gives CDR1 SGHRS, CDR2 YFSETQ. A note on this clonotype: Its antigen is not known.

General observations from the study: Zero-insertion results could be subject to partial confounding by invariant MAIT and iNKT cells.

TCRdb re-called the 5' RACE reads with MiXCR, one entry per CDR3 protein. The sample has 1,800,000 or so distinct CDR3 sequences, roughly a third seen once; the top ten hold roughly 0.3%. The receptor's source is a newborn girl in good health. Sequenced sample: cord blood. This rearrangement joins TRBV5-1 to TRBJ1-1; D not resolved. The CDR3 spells CASSWRADTEAFF. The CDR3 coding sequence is TGCGCCAGCAGCTGGCGGGCGGACACTGAAGCTTTCTTT.